One and the same sample provided the 26 T cell receptor beta chains below, sequenced in a study of T cell repertoires in cytomegalovirus infection. MiXCR, applied by TCRdb to the reads, yields one record per CDR3 protein. The sample carries approximately 190,000 distinct CDR3 sequences, nearly 9.5% recorded once. The sequencing input was PBMCs. The receptors come from a human donor in good health (CMV status not recorded). Some clones in this sample may be carry-over from other donors' samples.

This clonotype was seen more than once but under ten times. The rearrangement links TRBV20-1 to TRBJ1-6; TRBD1 matches at 8 bases. The CDR3 runs to 15 residues. From germline, CDR1 is DFQATT and CDR2 SNEGSKA (reference sequence). V lost 1 base, J lost 5 bases, and 4 bases stayed unmatched. The CDR3 sequence is CSARAPGGNNSPLHF. CDR3 in DNA: TGCAGTGCTAGAGCGCCAGGGGGCAATAATTCACCCCTCCACTTT.

This clonotype was seen more than once but under ten times. Germline is not matched at one junction end, which may reflect a read error. This chain connects TRBV7-6 to TRBJ2-7; 12 bases map to TRBD2. The CDR3 has 15 amino acids. The germline gives CDR1 SGHVS, CDR2 FNYEAQ. CDR3 nucleotide sequence: TGTGCCAGCAGCCTAGCGGGAGGGACTCCTAACGAGCAGTACTTC. Its protein is CASSLAGGTPNEQYF. The full variable domain, completed using reference TRBV7-6 and TRBJ2-7, is GAGVSQSPRYKVTKRGQDVALRCDPISGHVSLYWYRQALGQGPEFLTYFNYEAQQDKSGLPNDRFSAERPEGSISTLTIQRTEQRDSAMYRCASSLAGGTPNEQYFGPGTRLTVT.

The sample holds many counts of this clonotype. J is TRBJ2-5 and V is TRBV7-8; TRBD1 agrees at 9 bases. Germline V CDR1 and CDR2: SGHVS, FQNEAQ. V shed 7 bases and J 1 base; nucleotides not matched to a gene: 4. The CDR3 consists of 14 residues. CDR3 region: CASTRDRAQETQYF. CDR3 sequence (DNA): TGTGCCAGCACCCGGGACAGGGCCCAAGAGACCCAGTACTTC.

This clonotype was seen a few times. The CDR3 here is CASSPGQGRPSEQYF. CDR3 DNA: TGTGCCAGCAGCCCAGGACAGGGGCGCCCCTCGGAGCAGTACTTC. The chain links TRBV5-4 to TRBJ2-7, with 9 nucleotides matching TRBD1. Per germline, CDR1 SGHNT and CDR2 YYREEE (reference sequence). This CDR3 contains 15 residues. J was trimmed by 7 bases and V by 4 bases; bases with no gene match: 12.

In this sample, this clonotype turned up many times. CDR3 region: CASSFDRGGYNEQFF. CDR3 DNA: TGTGCCAGCAGCTTTGACAGGGGCGGGTACAATGAGCAGTTCTTC. The rearrangement joins TRBV7-8 to TRBJ2-1, with TRBD1 identical over 8 bases. The trim removed 3 bases at V and 4 bases at J, leaving 5 bases unmatched. The CDR3 loop spans 15 amino acids. Germline V gene data show CDR1 as SGHVS and CDR2 as FQNEAQ.

The table lists this clonotype with a count of one. V and J are TRBV28 and TRBJ2-5; 7 bases map to TRBD2. CDR1 and CDR2 (germline): MDHEN, SYDVKM. CDR3 size: 16 residues. Unmatched junction bases numbered 11, after V lost 4 bases and J lost 3 bases. CDR3 DNA sequence: TGTGCCAGCAGTTACGGCCTCGGGGCGGGAGAAGAGACCCAGTACTTC. Residues: CASSYGLGAGEETQYF.

This chain uses TRBV6-2 or TRBV6-3 with TRBJ2-7; D may match TRBD1 or TRBD2 (5 bases each). The CDR3 consists of 14 residues. Trimming left V 4 bases short and J 3 bases short, with 13 bases between. Germline V lookup: CDR1 MNHEY, CDR2 SVGEGT. CDR3 protein: CASSWDGRRYEQYF. The CDR3 nucleotides read TGTGCCAGCAGTTGGGACGGAAGGCGCTACGAGCAGTACTTC.

The rearrangement uses TRBV7-2 and TRBJ1-2, with TRBD1 matching over 7 bases. Germline CDR1 and CDR2: SGHTA and FQGNSA. The CDR3 runs to 17 residues. Trimming cost V 5 bases and J 4 bases; bases outside gene matches: 16. The CDR3 sequence is CASSPTGTASVVYGYTF. The CDR3 coding sequence is TGTGCCAGCAGCCCCACGGGGACAGCGTCAGTGGTCTATGGCTACACCTTC.

The chain uses TRBV5-4 and TRBJ2-1, with 8 bases that match TRBD1. The germline gives CDR1 SGHNT, CDR2 YYREEE (reference sequence). The V segment lost 4 bases and the J segment 9 bases; nucleotides outside the gene matches: 12. This CDR3 contains 15 residues. This CDR3 is CASSDRQGWELEQFF. CDR3 DNA sequence: TGTGCCAGCAGCGACCGACAGGGGTGGGAGCTTGAGCAGTTCTTC.

This clonotype was seen at least ten times. The V and J genes are TRBV6-2 or TRBV6-3 and TRBJ2-7; 9 positions agree with TRBD2. This CDR3 contains 15 residues. The germline gives CDR1 MNHEY, CDR2 SVGEGT. The J segment lost 0 bases and the V segment lost 8 bases, leaving 8 bases of the junction unmatched. CDR3 sequence reads: CASLTTSGRSYEQYF. Here the CDR3 DNA reads TGTGCCAGCCTTACAACTAGCGGGCGCTCCTACGAGCAGTACTTC.

This clonotype has only a few counts. The gene calls are TRBV5-4 and TRBJ2-1; D remains ambiguous. Trimming removed 2 bases from V and 8 bases from J, with 5 bases in between. Germline CDR1 is SGHNT and CDR2 is YYREEE (reference sequence). The CDR3 covers 11 residues. The DNA of the CDR3 is TGTGCCAGCAGCTTTTTCGATGAGCAGTTCTTC. This sequence encodes CASSFFDEQFF.

This clonotype was detected many times. V gene TRBV4-1 combines with J gene TRBJ1-2, with D uncertain. The germline V gene has CDR1 MGHRA and CDR2 YSYEKL. This CDR3 contains 14 residues. Trimming left V 1 base short and J 5 bases short, with 11 bases between. The CDR3 region is CASSQVLPSYGYTF. The CDR3 DNA sequence: TGCGCCAGCAGCCAAGTGCTTCCAAGTTATGGCTACACCTTC.

This clonotype was seen ten or more times. J is TRBJ2-6 and V is TRBV7-2; D ambiguous. Germline V gene data show CDR1 as SGHTA and CDR2 as FQGNSA. This CDR3 region has 17 residues. V was trimmed by 1 base and J by 0 bases, leaving 10 bases between them. The DNA of the CDR3 is TGTGCCAGCAGCTTAGTCCCGGGTCCCTCTGGGGCCAACGTCCTGACTTTC. Translating gives CASSLVPGPSGANVLTF.

This clonotype occurred a few times. The chain uses TRBV6-2 or TRBV6-3 and TRBJ2-7; 8 bases line up with TRBD2. Germline values: CDR1 MNHEY, CDR2 SVGEGT. The V segment lost 6 bases and the J segment 2 bases; nucleotides outside the gene matches: 6. CDR3 length: 14 residues. CDR3 sequence (DNA): TGTGCCAGCAGACCGACTAGCGCCACCTACGAGCAGTACTTC. Amino acids: CASRPTSATYEQYF.

In this sample, this clonotype turned up many times. V and J are TRBV4-3 and TRBJ2-7; 12 nucleotides line up with TRBD2. Trimming at V came to 0 bases and at J to 3 bases, leaving 9 bases not matched to a gene. There are 18 residues in the CDR3. Germline values: CDR1 LGHNA, CDR2 YSLEER. CDR3 in DNA: TGCGCCAGCAGCCAAGATTCAGGACTAGCGGGATACAACTACGAGCAGTACTTC. It specifies CASSQDSGLAGYNYEQYF.

This clonotype was detected a few times. V gene TRBV20-1 combines with J gene TRBJ1-1; 8 nucleotides align to TRBD1. V gave up 5 bases and J gave up 7 bases; unmatched junction bases: 9. The germline CDR1 and CDR2 sequences are DFQATT and SNEGSKA (reference sequence). The CDR3 has 13 amino acids. The CDR3 here is CSAGDRLKGEAFF. DNA of the CDR3: TGCAGTGCTGGGGACAGGTTGAAAGGTGAAGCTTTCTTT.

This clonotype was detected ten times or more. J is TRBJ2-6 and V is TRBV5-5, with D perhaps matching TRBD1 (7 bases). The CDR3 spans 15 residues. The germline CDR1 and CDR2 sequences are SGHKS and YYEKEE (reference sequence). The V and J ends lost 4 bases and 2 bases respectively, with 10 bases between them. CDR3 coding DNA: TGTGCCAGCAGCGGAGGGGGCCCTGGGGCCAACGTCCTGACTTTC. This sequence encodes CASSGGGPGANVLTF.

This clonotype appeared many times. The genes are TRBV7-6 and TRBJ2-1, with D uncertain. The V end was cut by 7 bases, the J end by 0 bases, with 10 bases between. The CDR3 runs to 14 residues. Germline-derived CDR1 and CDR2 are SGHVS and FNYEAQ. The CDR3 region is CASNPLSSYNEQFF. CDR3 in DNA: TGTGCCAGCAACCCTCTAAGCTCCTACAATGAGCAGTTCTTC.

This chain uses TRBV7-9 with TRBJ2-2; no clear D gene. The CDR3 totals 11 residues. Trimming left V 7 bases short and J 3 bases short, with 3 bases between. CDR1 and CDR2 from the germline V gene are SEHNR and FQNEAQ (reference sequence). CDR3 protein: CASIHTGELFF. The CDR3 DNA sequence: TGTGCCAGCATTCACACCGGGGAGCTGTTTTTT. Full variable domain (missing parts from reference TRBV7-9 and TRBJ2-2): DTGVSQNPRHKITKRGQNVTFRCDPISEHNRLYWYRQTLGQGPEFLTYFQNEAQLEKSRLLSDRFSAERPKGSFSTLEIQRTEQGDSAMYLCASIHTGELFFGEGSRLTVL.

Ten or more counts support this clonotype. The chain employs TRBV3-1 and TRBJ1-1; D is perhaps TRBD1 (6 bases). The V gene's germline CDR1 is LGHDT and CDR2 YNNKEL (reference sequence). Trimming pared 3 bases from V and 4 bases from J, leaving 15 bases between. This CDR3 has 15 residues. The chain's CDR3 is CASSQGAARGTEAFF. The CDR3 nucleotides are TGTGCCAGCAGCCAGGGGGCCGCTCGGGGCACTGAAGCTTTCTTT.

The rearrangement links TRBV29-1 to TRBJ1-1; D unresolved. CDR3 length: 16 residues. Trimming stripped 6 bases from V and 1 base from J, with 21 bases between. Germline-derived CDR1 and CDR2 are SQVTM and ANQGSEA. CDR3 coding DNA: TGCAGCGTCAAAGGAGGGTGGCAGCACCAGAACACTGAAGCTTTCTTT. Protein product: CSVKGGWQHQNTEAFF.

This clonotype was seen ten or more times. J is TRBJ2-3 and V is TRBV7-2; no definite D call. With 4 bases removed from V and 4 bases from J, the gap between germline ends came to 6 bases. This CDR3 is built from 12 residues. Germline loops: CDR1 SGHTA, CDR2 FQGNSA. The CDR3: CASSSDSDTQYF. The CDR3 DNA follows: TGTGCCAGCAGCTCCGACTCAGATACGCAGTATTTT.

This clonotype was seen ten or more times. The chain's CDR3 is CASSFSVSGRSLETQYF. In DNA, the CDR3 is TGTGCCAGCAGCTTCAGCGTAAGCGGGAGATCGCTGGAGACCCAGTACTTC. The V and J genes are TRBV7-2 and TRBJ2-5, with TRBD2 identical over 8 bases. The CDR3 runs to 17 residues. V dropped 3 bases and J dropped 5; count of bases not matched to a gene: 14. CDR1 and CDR2 (germline): SGHTA, FQGNSA. Using reference TRBV7-2 and TRBJ2-5 for the parts outside the CDR3, the full variable domain is GAGVSQSPSNKVTEKGKDVELRCDPISGHTALYWYRQSLGQGLEFLIYFQGNSAPDKSGLPSDRFSAERTGGSVSTLTIQRTQQEDSAVYLCASSFSVSGRSLETQYFGPGTRLLVL.

The sample holds a few counts of this clonotype. The chain uses TRBV5-1 and TRBJ1-6; D is possibly TRBD1 (6 bases). Trimming took off 0 bases at V and 8 bases at J, with 12 bases between the two ends. CDR1 is SGHRS and CDR2 is YFSETQ in the germline V gene. The CDR3 consists of 15 residues. The CDR3 loop is CASSLDGGADSPLHF. CDR3 sequence (DNA): TGCGCCAGCAGCTTGGATGGGGGCGCGGATTCACCCCTCCACTTT. The variable domain in full, completed from reference TRBV5-1 and TRBJ1-6, reads KAGVTQTPRYLIKTRGQQVTLSCSPISGHRSVSWYQQTPGQGLQFLFEYFSETQRNKGNFPGRFSGRQFSNSRSEMNVSTLELGDSALYLCASSLDGGADSPLHFGNGTRLTVT.

At least ten counts were recorded for this clonotype. The V call is TRBV2, the J call TRBJ1-5; 7 bases are a match to TRBD1. With V trimmed by 8 bases and J by 1 base, 5 bases remained unmatched. CDR3 length equals 14 residues. Germline V gives CDR1 SNHLY, CDR2 FYNNEI. The CDR3 nucleotides read TGTGCCAGCGGTCCGGGACAGAGCAATCAGCCCCAGCATTTT. This translates into CASGPGQSNQPQHF. Full variable domain (outside the CDR3, taken from reference TRBV2 and TRBJ1-5): EPEVTQTPSHQVTQMGQEVILRCVPISNHLYFYWYRQILGQKVEFLVSFYNNEISEKSEIFDDQFSVERPDGSNFTLKIRSTKLEDSAMYFCASGPGQSNQPQHFGDGTRLSIL.

In this sample, this clonotype turned up a few times. The chain has TRBV30 and TRBJ1-5; maybe TRBD1 (5 bases). Germline CDR1 and CDR2: GTSNPN and SVGIG (reference sequence). V was clipped by 3 bases and J by 1 base, with 13 bases between them. The CDR3 is 15 residues long. CDR3 bases: TGTGCCTGGAGCTTTGGGACGTGGAGCAATCAGCCCCAGCATTTT. This gives the protein CAWSFGTWSNQPQHF.